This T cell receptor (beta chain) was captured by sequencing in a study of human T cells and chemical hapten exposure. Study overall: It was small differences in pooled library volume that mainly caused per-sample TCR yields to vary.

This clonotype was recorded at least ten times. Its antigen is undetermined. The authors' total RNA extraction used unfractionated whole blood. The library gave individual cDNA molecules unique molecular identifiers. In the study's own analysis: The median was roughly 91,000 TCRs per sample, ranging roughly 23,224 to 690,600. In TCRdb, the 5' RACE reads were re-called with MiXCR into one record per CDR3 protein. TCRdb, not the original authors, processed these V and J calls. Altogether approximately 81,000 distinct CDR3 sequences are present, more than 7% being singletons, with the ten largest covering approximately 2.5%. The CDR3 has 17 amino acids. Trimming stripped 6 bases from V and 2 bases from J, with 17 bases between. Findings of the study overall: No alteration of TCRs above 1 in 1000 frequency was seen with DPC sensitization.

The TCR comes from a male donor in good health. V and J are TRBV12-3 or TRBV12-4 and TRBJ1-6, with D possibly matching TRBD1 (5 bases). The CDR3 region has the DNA TGTGCCAGCAGCCGGAGAGAACAGGCCGCCTATAATTCACCCCTCCACTTT. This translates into CASSRREQAAYNSPLHF.